The 14 T cell receptor beta chains in this list originate from one sample, sequenced in a study of T cell changes during pregnancy in multiple sclerosis. This table comes from immunoSEQ multiplex PCR, and its TCRdb copy is limited to in-frame clones, with some not included. The sample lists roughly 72,000 clones; around 94% were seen once. Material: CD4+ T cells from peripheral blood mononuclear cells, obtained after pregnancy. The receptor set was obtained from a female donor with multiple sclerosis, enrolled in a pregnancy study.

This chain links TRBV28 with TRBJ2-7; 12 bases match TRBD2. The CDR3 is made up of 15 amino acids. The V gene's germline CDR1 is MDHEN and CDR2 SYDVKM. V trimming: 2 bases; J trimming: 6 bases; junction bases outside the gene matches: 5. As DNA, the CDR3 is TGTGCCAGCAGTTTACCTCCGGGACTAGCGGGCGAGCAGTACTTC. This gives the protein CASSLPPGLAGEQYF. Full variable domain (missing parts from reference TRBV28 and TRBJ2-7): DVKVTQSSRYLVKRTGEKVFLECVQDMDHENMFWYRQDPGLGLRLIYFSYDVKMKEKGDIPEGYSVSREKKERFSLILESASTNQTSMYLCASSLPPGLAGEQYFGPGTRLTVT.

The chain has TRBV19 and TRBJ2-5, with 11 bases lining up with TRBD1. The ends lost 5 bases at V and 5 bases at J; junction bases unmatched: 13. The CDR3 totals 17 residues. Germline V gene data show CDR1 as LNHDA and CDR2 as SQIVND (reference sequence). The CDR3 loop is CASSPNHGQGARETQYF. DNA for the CDR3: TGTGCCAGTAGTCCCAATCACGGACAGGGGGCGCGGGAGACCCAGTACTTC.

This sequence joins TRBV7-2 and TRBJ2-7; 7 bases are shared with TRBD2. This CDR3 has 13 amino acids. With 5 bases clipped from V and 0 bases from J, the junction kept 1 base outside the gene matches. Germline V gene sequence: CDR1 SGHTA, CDR2 FQGNSA. CDR3 in DNA: TGTGCCAGCAGCAGGGACTACTCCTACGAGCAGTACTTC. Translating it yields CASSRDYSYEQYF.

The chain carries TRBV28 and TRBJ2-5; 10 nucleotides line up with TRBD1. There are 15 residues in the CDR3. V was clipped by 6 bases and J by 5 bases; unmatched bases: 9. Germline-derived CDR1 and CDR2 are MDHEN and SYDVKM. CDR3 DNA sequence: TGTGCCAGCAGCCTACGACAGGGGGCGCGGGAGACCCAGTACTTC. This codes for CASSLRQGARETQYF.

The chain combines TRBV4-2 with TRBJ2-2; tentative D call: TRBD2 (6 bases). Deletions cut 0 bases from V and 1 base from J, with 9 bases between. This CDR3 is 16 amino acids long. Germline CDR1 reads LGHNA; CDR2 reads YNFKEQ. CDR3 loop: CASSQDGGGNTGELFF. CDR3 nucleotide sequence: TGTGCCAGCAGCCAAGATGGGGGAGGGAACACCGGGGAGCTGTTTTTT.

The gene calls are TRBV19 and TRBJ1-1; 12 bases are a match to TRBD1. Germline V gene sequence: CDR1 LNHDA, CDR2 SQIVND (reference sequence). CDR3 length equals 16 residues. The V and J ends lost 4 bases and 4 bases, in that order; junction bases with no gene match: 7. The CDR3 loop reads CASSRPGQGATTEAFF. CDR3 in DNA: TGTGCCAGTAGTAGACCGGGACAGGGGGCGACCACTGAAGCTTTCTTT.

V usage is TRBV4-3 and J usage is TRBJ2-1, with TRBD2 matching 9 bases. This CDR3 comprises 16 residues. In germline, CDR1 is LGHNA, CDR2 YSLEER. The J segment lost 1 base and the V segment lost 1 base, leaving 2 bases of the junction unmatched. DNA for the CDR3: TGCGCCAGCAGCCAAGTCCTAGCGGGATCCTACAATGAGCAGTTCTTC. Translation: CASSQVLAGSYNEQFF.

This clone was found a few times. The gene calls are TRBV4-3 and TRBJ2-3, with D possibly matching TRBD1 (5 bases). This CDR3 spans 19 amino acids. V was trimmed by 0 bases and J by 1 base, leaving 20 bases between them. CDR1 and CDR2 (germline): LGHNA, YSLEER. The CDR3 region is CASSQERGLMTSRTDTQYF. The DNA of the CDR3 is TGCGCCAGCAGCCAAGAAAGGGGTCTTATGACATCGCGCACAGATACGCAGTATTTT.

The rearrangement links TRBV13 to TRBJ2-7, with TRBD1 identical over 9 bases. CDR1 PRHDT and CDR2 FYEKMQ come from the germline V gene (reference sequence). CDR3 length equals 15 residues. Losses at the gene ends were 5 bases for V and 5 bases for J; bases not matched to a gene: 10. This chain's CDR3 is CASSRLGTGSHEQYF. The CDR3 nucleotides read TGTGCCAGCAGCCGCCTAGGGACAGGGTCCCACGAGCAGTACTTC.

A single count supports this clone. The V and J genes are TRBV19 and TRBJ2-5; 7 nucleotides align to TRBD2. The germline CDR1 and CDR2 sequences are LNHDA and SQIVND (reference sequence). V shed 3 bases and J 5 bases; nucleotides not matched to a gene: 3. This CDR3 has 13 residues. The CDR3 protein is CASSIPSGETQYF. In nucleotides, the CDR3 is TGTGCCAGTAGTATTCCTAGCGGTGAGACCCAGTACTTC.

The gene calls are TRBV28 and TRBJ2-4; 11 positions match TRBD2. The CDR3 is made up of 13 amino acids. In germline, CDR1 is MDHEN, CDR2 SYDVKM. Trimming at V came to 2 bases and at J to 15 bases, leaving 6 bases not matched to a gene. The CDR3 nucleotides are TGTGCCAGCAGTTTAAAACTAGCGGGAGAGTGGTACTTC. Protein sequence: CASSLKLAGEWYF.

V gene TRBV19 combines with J gene TRBJ2-2; TRBD1 matches 9 bases. Trimming took 5 bases from V and 13 from J; bases not matched to a gene: 17. The length of the CDR3 is 16 residues. Germline CDR1 reads LNHDA; CDR2 reads SQIVND (reference sequence). The chain's CDR3 is CASSFHPGQGGRALFF. The CDR3 DNA reads as TGTGCCAGTAGTTTCCATCCGGGACAGGGTGGCAGGGCGCTGTTTTTT.

The rearrangement uses TRBV30 and TRBJ1-3; weak D call: TRBD1 (6 bases). CDR1 and CDR2 from the germline V gene are GTSNPN and SVGIG (reference sequence). V was pared by 5 bases and J by 1 base, with 15 bases between. The CDR3 is made up of 15 amino acids. The CDR3 DNA is TGTGCCTGGGCCTTTGACAGGAAATCTGGAAACACCATATATTTT. This codes for CAWAFDRKSGNTIYF.

V and J are TRBV27 and TRBJ1-1; no clear D gene. In germline, CDR1 is MNHEY, CDR2 SMNVEV (reference sequence). V was trimmed by 2 bases and J by 4 bases, leaving 11 bases between them. The CDR3 runs 14 residues. The DNA of the CDR3 is TGTGCCAGCAGTTTAGGAGGGTTAAGCACTGAAGCTTTCTTT. Translating gives CASSLGGLSTEAFF.